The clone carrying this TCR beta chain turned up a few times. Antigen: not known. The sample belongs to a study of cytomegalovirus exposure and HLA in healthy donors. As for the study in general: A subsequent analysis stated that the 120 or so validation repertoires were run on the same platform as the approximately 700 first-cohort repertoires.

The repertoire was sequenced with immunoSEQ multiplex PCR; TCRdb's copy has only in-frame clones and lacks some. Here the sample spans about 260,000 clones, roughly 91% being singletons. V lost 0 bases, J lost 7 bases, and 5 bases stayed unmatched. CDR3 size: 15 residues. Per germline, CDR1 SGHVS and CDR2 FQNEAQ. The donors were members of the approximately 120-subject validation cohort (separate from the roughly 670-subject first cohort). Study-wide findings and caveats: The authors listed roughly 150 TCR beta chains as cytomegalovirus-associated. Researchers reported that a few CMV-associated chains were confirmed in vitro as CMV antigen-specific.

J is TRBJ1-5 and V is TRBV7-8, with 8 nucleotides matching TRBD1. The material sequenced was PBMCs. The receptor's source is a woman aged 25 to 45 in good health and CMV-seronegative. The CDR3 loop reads CASSLAGQGKQPQHF. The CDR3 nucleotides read TGTGCCAGCAGCTTAGCCGGACAGGGAAAACAGCCCCAGCATTTT.